Below, 30 T cell receptor beta chains from the same sample are listed, as sequenced in a study of graft-versus-host responses after intestinal transplantation. These receptors lack a known antigen. The assay was immunoSEQ multiplex PCR, and TCRdb's table has in-frame clones only and misses some. This sample carries approximately 71,000 clones, more than 70% of them seen once, and the ten largest clones take roughly 2.5%. Sequenced here: unstimulated CD8+ T cells sorted from spleen or lymph node cells, sampled before intestinal transplant. The receptor set was obtained from a human donor who received an intestinal transplant.

The rearrangement links TRBV7-4 to TRBJ1-1, with a tentative D call TRBD1 (6 bases). This CDR3 has 15 amino acids. V was pared by 0 bases and J by 1 base, with 9 bases between. Germline loops: CDR1 SGHVT, CDR2 SQSDAQ. CDR3 nucleotides: TGTGCCAGCAGCTTAGCGACAGGTACGAACACTGAAGCTTTCTTT. Its protein is CASSLATGTNTEAFF.

V usage is TRBV5-1 and J usage is TRBJ1-1, with D maybe TRBD1 (5 bases). The germline gives CDR1 SGHRS, CDR2 YFSETQ. V lost 5 bases, J lost 5 bases, and 19 bases lay in between. The CDR3 spans 15 residues. The CDR3 protein is CASRTRHGGGTEAFF. CDR3 bases: TGCGCCAGCAGGACCCGACACGGTGGGGGGACTGAAGCTTTCTTT.

The rearrangement links TRBV28 to TRBJ2-3; TRBD2 matches 9 bases. Germline CDR1 is MDHEN and CDR2 is SYDVKM. The ends lost 5 bases at V and 3 bases at J; junction bases unmatched: 33. The CDR3 covers 24 residues. The CDR3 nucleotides are TGTGCCAGCAGTCCACGCGCGCCAGAAGTTAGCGGGGGATACTACACGAAGGGGACAGATACGCAGTATTTT. It yields the protein CASSPRAPEVSGGYYTKGTDTQYF. The variable domain in full, with the rest retrieved from reference TRBV28 and TRBJ2-3, is DVKVTQSSRYLVKRTGEKVFLECVQDMDHENMFWYRQDPGLGLRLIYFSYDVKMKEKGDIPEGYSVSREKKERFSLILESASTNQTSMYLCASSPRAPEVSGGYYTKGTDTQYFGPGTRLTVL.

The V and J genes are TRBV5-6 and TRBJ2-7; 7 bases fit TRBD1. Germline V gene data show CDR1 as SGHDT and CDR2 as YYEEEE. The V gene end was trimmed by 4 bases and the J gene end by 3 bases; junction bases not matched to a gene: 7. The CDR3 is made up of 14 amino acids. CDR3 nucleotides: TGTGCCAGCAGCGTTGGACAGGCCCTCTACGAGCAGTACTTC. Translation gives CASSVGQALYEQYF.

The V and J genes are TRBV5-1 and TRBJ1-1; no clear D. The CDR3 covers 14 residues. Trimming cost V 0 bases and J 6 bases, with 12 bases left between them. CDR1 is SGHRS, CDR2 YFSETQ, per germline. The CDR3 loop reads CASSLVGEGAEAFF. Here the CDR3 DNA reads TGCGCCAGCAGCTTGGTTGGGGAGGGAGCTGAAGCTTTCTTT.

The chain uses TRBV27 and TRBJ2-1; 11 positions agree with TRBD2. This CDR3 is built from 14 residues. The germline V gene encodes CDR1 MNHEY and CDR2 SMNVEV (reference sequence). V lost 11 bases, J lost 4 bases, and 7 bases stayed unmatched. CDR3 region: CAVGTSGFYNEQFF. The CDR3 region has the DNA TGTGCCGTTGGGACTAGCGGCTTTTACAATGAGCAGTTCTTC.

The rearrangement joins TRBV4-2 to TRBJ1-1; D is uncertain. The CDR3 covers 14 residues. The V gene's germline CDR1 is LGHNA and CDR2 YNFKEQ. The germline V and J ends were trimmed by 0 bases and 1 base, with 6 bases remaining between them. This chain's CDR3 is CASSQDRENTEAFF. The CDR3 region has the DNA TGTGCCAGCAGCCAAGATCGGGAGAACACTGAAGCTTTCTTT.

In its sample, this clone was seen once. The chain links TRBV27 to TRBJ1-1; D gene unclear. Germline CDR1 reads MNHEY; CDR2 reads SMNVEV (reference sequence). The CDR3 length is 15 residues. V lost 6 bases and J lost 7, with 21 bases in between. The chain's CDR3 is CASRPCCGLGNEAFF. The CDR3 coding sequence is TGTGCCAGCAGGCCTTGTTGCGGGCTTGGGAATGAAGCTTTCTTT.

This chain joins TRBV18 and TRBJ2-7, with TRBD2 matching 9 bases. The germline gives CDR1 KGHSH, CDR2 LQKENI. The CDR3 has 15 amino acids. With 6 bases clipped from V and 4 bases from J, the junction kept 10 bases outside the gene matches. In DNA form, the CDR3 reads TGTGCCAGCTCCCATGATTTGCGGGAGGGATACGAGCAGTACTTC. This encodes CASSHDLREGYEQYF.

This clone was counted between two and nine times. For the CDR3, the DNA is TGTGCCAGCACCCATGCAATGGGAGGGCAGGACCAAGCTTTCTTT. Translation gives CASTHAMGGQDQAFF. This chain connects TRBV7-6 to TRBJ1-1; D is unclear. This CDR3 has 15 amino acids. V lost 7 bases and J lost 9, with 24 bases in between. Germline CDR1 is SGHVS and CDR2 is FNYEAQ.

This clone was picked up one time. The genes are TRBV6-5 and TRBJ2-7, with D possibly matching TRBD2 (5 bases). Germline V gives CDR1 MNHEY, CDR2 SVGAGI. The V gene lost 2 bases and the J gene lost 6 bases, with 11 bases spanning the gap. The CDR3 runs to 13 residues. The CDR3 loop reads CASSYGLLSEQYF. CDR3 DNA: TGTGCCAGCAGTTACGGACTTCTAAGCGAGCAGTACTTC.

This rearrangement joins TRBV27 to TRBJ1-6; a possible D gene is TRBD1 (5 bases). This CDR3 spans 16 amino acids. V shed 4 bases and J shed 8 bases, with 18 bases lying between them. Germline V lookup: CDR1 MNHEY, CDR2 SMNVEV (reference sequence). CDR3: CASSSQWAGVDSPLHF. CDR3 in DNA: TGTGCCAGCAGTTCACAATGGGCGGGGGTGGATTCACCCCTCCACTTT.

This clone was seen only once. This chain uses TRBV5-4 with TRBJ1-2, with 7 bases lining up with TRBD1. J was trimmed by 0 bases and V by 2 bases; bases with no gene match: 7. The CDR3 runs 16 residues. Germline values: CDR1 SGHNT, CDR2 YYREEE (reference sequence). The CDR3 loop reads CASSLGTANSNYGYTF. The CDR3, as DNA: TGTGCCAGCAGCTTAGGGACAGCAAATTCTAACTATGGCTACACCTTC.

V and J are TRBV27 and TRBJ2-1; D gene unclear. Germline values: CDR1 MNHEY, CDR2 SMNVEV (reference sequence). CDR3 length: 16 residues. V was shortened by 4 bases and J by 3 bases, with 16 bases between the two germline ends. The chain's CDR3 is CASSSHKEDYYNEQFF. DNA for the CDR3: TGTGCCAGCAGTTCCCACAAAGAGGATTACTACAATGAGCAGTTCTTC.

This clone was detected once. The rearrangement links TRBV5-1 to TRBJ2-7; no clear D. Trimming took off 1 base at V and 1 base at J, with 18 bases between the two ends. Germline CDR1 and CDR2: SGHRS and YFSETQ. This CDR3 has 17 amino acids. DNA for the CDR3: TGCGCCAGCAGCTTGTCAACCCGACACTTCCCATCCTACGAGCAGTACTTC. Amino acids: CASSLSTRHFPSYEQYF.

The gene calls are TRBV5-6 and TRBJ1-1, with 9 bases that match TRBD1. Per germline, CDR1 SGHDT and CDR2 YYEEEE. The trim removed 4 bases at V and 2 bases at J, leaving 6 bases unmatched. This CDR3 region has 15 residues. The CDR3 DNA follows: TGTGCCAGCAGCCGTTGGACAGGGGTAAACACTGAAGCTTTCTTT. It translates to CASSRWTGVNTEAFF.

CDR3 coding DNA: TGTGCCAGCAGCCAGGACTTCCCGTCACCCTACGAGCAGTACTTC. It encodes CASSQDFPSPYEQYF. The V call is TRBV4-2, the J call TRBJ2-7; D might be TRBD2 (5 bases). The CDR3 is 15 residues long. V was pared by 3 bases and J by 2 bases, with 14 bases between. From germline, CDR1 is LGHNA and CDR2 YNFKEQ.

The V and J genes are TRBV5-4 and TRBJ2-5; no clear D gene. Trimming removed 0 bases at V and 4 bases at J, with 10 bases between. CDR1 and CDR2 (germline): SGHNT, YYREEE (reference sequence). The CDR3 has 14 amino acids. The CDR3 loop is CASSLESFGETQYF. In nucleotides, the CDR3 is TGTGCCAGCAGCTTGGAATCTTTCGGAGAGACCCAGTACTTC.

J is TRBJ1-2 and V is TRBV27, with D perhaps TRBD1 (5 bases). CDR1 MNHEY and CDR2 SMNVEV come from the germline V gene (reference sequence). The CDR3 length is 11 residues. V was cut by 5 bases and J by 5 bases, with 6 bases left in between. Here the CDR3 reads CASSGGYGYTF. The CDR3 DNA reads TGTGCCAGCAGTGGGGGGTATGGCTACACCTTC.

The chain joins TRBV5-8 to TRBJ2-7; possible D gene TRBD2, 6 bases. This CDR3 is built from 12 residues. The ends were cut back, 3 bases at V and 4 bases at J, with 8 bases in the middle. Germline V gene sequence: CDR1 SGHTS, CDR2 YDEGEE. The CDR3 loop reads CASSWGDYEQYF. The CDR3 DNA is TGTGCCAGCAGCTGGGGGGATTACGAGCAGTACTTC.

This sequence joins TRBV29-1 and TRBJ2-1, with D perhaps matching TRBD1 (6 bases). Trimming shortened V by 6 bases and J by 9 bases, and 9 bases separated the two germline ends. The germline V gene encodes CDR1 SQVTM and CDR2 ANQGSEA. The CDR3 runs to 10 residues. CDR3 coding DNA: TGCAGCGTGACGGACAGTGAGCAGTTCTTC. It is translated as CSVTDSEQFF.

The chain combines TRBV5-1 with TRBJ1-4, with TRBD1 as a possible D gene (6 bases). The CDR3 has 16 residues. The V gene lost 4 bases and the J gene lost 0 bases, with 13 bases spanning the gap. The germline V gene has CDR1 SGHRS and CDR2 YFSETQ. CDR3 protein: CASSPGEGATNEKLFF. The CDR3 DNA is TGCGCCAGCAGCCCGGGGGAGGGGGCAACTAATGAAAAACTGTTTTTT. The full variable domain, with the rest looked up from reference TRBV5-1 and TRBJ1-4, is KAGVTQTPRYLIKTRGQQVTLSCSPISGHRSVSWYQQTPGQGLQFLFEYFSETQRNKGNFPGRFSGRQFSNSRSEMNVSTLELGDSALYLCASSPGEGATNEKLFFGSGTQLSVL.

This clone was seen just once. The V gene is TRBV19, the J gene TRBJ2-6; D is possibly TRBD1 (6 bases). This CDR3 has 19 residues. The germline CDR1 and CDR2 sequences are LNHDA and SQIVND (reference sequence). The V gene lost 6 bases and the J gene lost 3 bases, with 24 bases spanning the gap. In DNA form, the CDR3 reads TGTGCCAGTAGCGGTCTTGACAGGAATGGGGTGTATGGGGCCAACGTCCTGACTTTC. It is translated as CASSGLDRNGVYGANVLTF.

The chain uses TRBV19 and TRBJ2-1; tentatively, D is TRBD2 (6 bases). The CDR3 runs 15 residues. Per the germline V gene, CDR1 is LNHDA and CDR2 is SQIVND (reference sequence). The V and J ends lost 2 bases and 7 bases respectively, with 15 bases between them. The CDR3 sequence is CASSIRREWVNEQFF. The CDR3 nucleotides are TGTGCCAGTAGTATAAGGCGGGAATGGGTGAATGAGCAGTTCTTC.

This chain uses TRBV7-8 with TRBJ2-5, with TRBD2 identical over 8 bases. V lost 2 bases, J lost 5 bases, and 10 bases stayed unmatched. Germline V CDR1 and CDR2: SGHVS, FQNEAQ. The CDR3 is made up of 16 amino acids. In DNA, the CDR3 is TGTGCCAGCAGCTTAATTCCGGGGGGGCAGGGTGAGACCCAGTACTTC. It specifies CASSLIPGGQGETQYF.

The rearrangement uses TRBV2 and TRBJ1-1; a weak D match, TRBD1 (5 bases). Trimming took 9 bases from V and 1 from J, leaving 9 bases between them. The CDR3 is made up of 12 amino acids. Germline CDR1 is SNHLY and CDR2 is FYNNEI. The CDR3 loop is CAREGANTEAFF. The DNA for the CDR3 is TGTGCCAGAGAAGGGGCGAACACTGAAGCTTTCTTT.

This chain links TRBV4-1 with TRBJ2-5; unclear D gene. The CDR3 is 13 residues long. Per the germline V gene, CDR1 is MGHRA and CDR2 is YSYEKL. V was cut by 2 bases and J by 6 bases, with 10 bases left in between. CDR3: CASSQIALKTQYF. CDR3 nucleotide sequence: TGCGCCAGCAGCCAAATTGCGTTAAAGACCCAGTACTTC.

A single count supports this clone. The V call is TRBV5-6, the J call TRBJ2-3, with 10 bases lining up with TRBD2. The CDR3 length is 19 residues. Germline V CDR1 and CDR2: SGHDT, YYEEEE. J was trimmed by 2 bases and V by 0 bases; bases with no gene match: 12. The DNA of the CDR3 is TGTGCCAGCAGCTTGGACTTTAGCGGGAGGATGGGGCCCACAGATACGCAGTATTTT. This codes for CASSLDFSGRMGPTDTQYF.

The CDR3 bases are TGTGCCAGCAGCCCGACTGTCCCGGGGGAGCAGTACTTC. Translating it yields CASSPTVPGEQYF. The chain has TRBV27 and TRBJ2-7; weak D call: TRBD2 (5 bases). The CDR3 consists of 13 residues. Germline V CDR1 and CDR2: MNHEY, SMNVEV (reference sequence). V was trimmed by 6 bases and J by 7 bases, leaving 16 bases between them.

V gene TRBV4-1 combines with J gene TRBJ2-1; 8 nucleotides agree with TRBD1. Germline CDR1 MGHRA, CDR2 YSYEKL. V trimming: 0 bases; J trimming: 6 bases; junction bases outside the gene matches: 7. The CDR3 totals 16 residues. This CDR3 is CASSQDPRGQTNEQFF. The CDR3 DNA reads TGCGCCAGCAGCCAAGATCCCAGGGGGCAAACCAATGAGCAGTTCTTC.